These T cell receptor beta chains were read from a single sample in a study of blood T cells in healthy people across ages. MiXCR, run by TCRdb on the 5' RACE reads, gives a single entry per CDR3 protein. The sample has around 1,000,000 distinct CDR3 sequences; 20% to 25% are singletons. These data also formed part of another study, on T cells of mothers and their children.

The sequencing input was blood. The receptors shown here come from a girl aged 2 to 10 in good health. Each CDR3 is given with its conserved first and last residue. D genes are given only for firm matches. Rows may omit the clone size; those that give it use once, few, many or a size class.

DNA	CDR3	size	D	V	J
TGTGCCAGCAGCCAAGATCGGGGGGGCTCAGATACGCAGTATTTT	CASSQDRGGSDTQYF	NA	TRBD2	TRBV4-2	TRBJ2-3
TGCAGCGCTCGGGTAGCGGGAGAAGGCGATGAGCAGTTCTTC	CSARVAGEGDEQFF	NA	TRBD2	TRBV29-1	TRBJ2-1
TGCAGTCCCCGCTCCGGGACTAGCGGCCAAGAGACCCAGTACTTC	CSPRSGTSGQETQYF	few	TRBD2	TRBV20-1	TRBJ2-5
TGTGCTAGCAGCTTAAGGTCGGGGGGGGAGACCCAGTACTTC	CASSLRSGGETQYF	few	TRBD2	TRBV7-7	TRBJ2-5
TGCAGCGTTCTTCCACAGGGTTTAAGGGAAGCTTTCTTT	CSVLPQGLREAFF	NA	NA	TRBV29-1	TRBJ1-1
TGTGCCAGCAGCCGCCTTGGACAGAGAACCGGGGAGCTGTTTTTT	CASSRLGQRTGELFF	NA	NA	TRBV6-6	TRBJ2-2
TGTGCCAGCAGTTATGACAGACTTAATGAAAAACTGTTTTTT	CASSYDRLNEKLFF	few	NA	TRBV12-3/TRBV12-4	TRBJ1-4
TGTGCCAGCAGCCCTTCCGACCGTGCCACCTACGAGCAGTACTTC	CASSPSDRATYEQYF	NA	NA	TRBV4-2	TRBJ2-7
TGTGCCAGCAGTGAGTTGGGACAGCTTTCGGCCTACGAGCAGTACTTC	CASSELGQLSAYEQYF	NA	TRBD1	TRBV6-1	TRBJ2-7
TGTGCCAGCATCCCCTACTCCTATAATTCACCCCTCCACTTT	CASIPYSYNSPLHF	few	NA	TRBV28	TRBJ1-6
TGTGCCAGCAGCGTAGATGCACTAGCGGGGAACTACGAGCAGTACTTC	CASSVDALAGNYEQYF	many	TRBD2	TRBV9	TRBJ2-7
TGTGCCAGCGTCAAATCGGGGGCGCGGGGCTATGGCTACACCTTC	CASVKSGARGYGYTF	NA	NA	TRBV6-2/TRBV6-3	TRBJ1-2
TGCGCCAGCAGCTTGGGGGAGGTGAACACCGGGGAGCTGTTTTTT	CASSLGEVNTGELFF	NA	NA	TRBV5-1	TRBJ2-2
TGTGCCAGCAGCTTAGATGGGGGACAGGGATGGCCCCAGCATTTT	CASSLDGGQGWPQHF	few	TRBD1	TRBV7-2	TRBJ1-5
TGTGCCAGCAGTTTCGTGGTAAATCAGCCCCAGCATTTT	CASSFVVNQPQHF	NA	NA	TRBV27	TRBJ1-5
TGTGCCAGCAGTTTTCTGCTGGCGGAGGGCGAGCAGTACTTC	CASSFLLAEGEQYF	NA	NA	TRBV6-6	TRBJ2-7
TGTGCCAGCCGCTCATGGCCCCCGGGACAGGTGGGCAGCGAGCAGTACTTC	CASRSWPPGQVGSEQYF	NA	TRBD1	TRBV6-2/TRBV6-3	TRBJ2-7
TGTGCCAGCAGTCGCCCCGGGACTAGCGGAAAAGAGACCCAGTACTTC	CASSRPGTSGKETQYF	few	TRBD2	TRBV28	TRBJ2-5
TGTGCCAGCAGTTTAGGGGACTGGACGGATACTAATGAAAAACTGTTTTTT	CASSLGDWTDTNEKLFF	NA	NA	TRBV12-3/TRBV12-4	TRBJ1-4
TGTGCCAGCAGCTTACCGGACAGTTTCGGGTACAATGAGCAGTTCTTC	CASSLPDSFGYNEQFF	NA	NA	TRBV11-2	TRBJ2-1
TGCGCCAGCATCCAACAACCCCTCCCGGGGACCCAGTACTTC	CASIQQPLPGTQYF	NA	NA	TRBV4-1	TRBJ2-5
TGTGCCAGCAGCTCCGTGCAGAGACTAGCGTTAAATGAGCAGTTCTTC	CASSSVQRLALNEQFF	NA	TRBD2	TRBV7-2	TRBJ2-1
TGTGCCAGTAGTAGGGGAACTAGCATGCAAGAGACCCAGTACTTC	CASSRGTSMQETQYF	few	NA	TRBV19	TRBJ2-5
TGTGCCAGCAGTTACACCCGGGACACCAACGAGCAGTACTTC	CASSYTRDTNEQYF	once	NA	TRBV6-5	TRBJ2-7
TGTGCTAGTGGGCTTCACACCTACCAGGGACGCAATCAGCCCCAGCATTTT	CASGLHTYQGRNQPQHF	few	NA	TRBV12-5	TRBJ1-5
TGTGCCAGCATCCCGAAGACGGGGACCCCCTACGAGCAGTACTTC	CASIPKTGTPYEQYF	NA	NA	TRBV5-6	TRBJ2-7